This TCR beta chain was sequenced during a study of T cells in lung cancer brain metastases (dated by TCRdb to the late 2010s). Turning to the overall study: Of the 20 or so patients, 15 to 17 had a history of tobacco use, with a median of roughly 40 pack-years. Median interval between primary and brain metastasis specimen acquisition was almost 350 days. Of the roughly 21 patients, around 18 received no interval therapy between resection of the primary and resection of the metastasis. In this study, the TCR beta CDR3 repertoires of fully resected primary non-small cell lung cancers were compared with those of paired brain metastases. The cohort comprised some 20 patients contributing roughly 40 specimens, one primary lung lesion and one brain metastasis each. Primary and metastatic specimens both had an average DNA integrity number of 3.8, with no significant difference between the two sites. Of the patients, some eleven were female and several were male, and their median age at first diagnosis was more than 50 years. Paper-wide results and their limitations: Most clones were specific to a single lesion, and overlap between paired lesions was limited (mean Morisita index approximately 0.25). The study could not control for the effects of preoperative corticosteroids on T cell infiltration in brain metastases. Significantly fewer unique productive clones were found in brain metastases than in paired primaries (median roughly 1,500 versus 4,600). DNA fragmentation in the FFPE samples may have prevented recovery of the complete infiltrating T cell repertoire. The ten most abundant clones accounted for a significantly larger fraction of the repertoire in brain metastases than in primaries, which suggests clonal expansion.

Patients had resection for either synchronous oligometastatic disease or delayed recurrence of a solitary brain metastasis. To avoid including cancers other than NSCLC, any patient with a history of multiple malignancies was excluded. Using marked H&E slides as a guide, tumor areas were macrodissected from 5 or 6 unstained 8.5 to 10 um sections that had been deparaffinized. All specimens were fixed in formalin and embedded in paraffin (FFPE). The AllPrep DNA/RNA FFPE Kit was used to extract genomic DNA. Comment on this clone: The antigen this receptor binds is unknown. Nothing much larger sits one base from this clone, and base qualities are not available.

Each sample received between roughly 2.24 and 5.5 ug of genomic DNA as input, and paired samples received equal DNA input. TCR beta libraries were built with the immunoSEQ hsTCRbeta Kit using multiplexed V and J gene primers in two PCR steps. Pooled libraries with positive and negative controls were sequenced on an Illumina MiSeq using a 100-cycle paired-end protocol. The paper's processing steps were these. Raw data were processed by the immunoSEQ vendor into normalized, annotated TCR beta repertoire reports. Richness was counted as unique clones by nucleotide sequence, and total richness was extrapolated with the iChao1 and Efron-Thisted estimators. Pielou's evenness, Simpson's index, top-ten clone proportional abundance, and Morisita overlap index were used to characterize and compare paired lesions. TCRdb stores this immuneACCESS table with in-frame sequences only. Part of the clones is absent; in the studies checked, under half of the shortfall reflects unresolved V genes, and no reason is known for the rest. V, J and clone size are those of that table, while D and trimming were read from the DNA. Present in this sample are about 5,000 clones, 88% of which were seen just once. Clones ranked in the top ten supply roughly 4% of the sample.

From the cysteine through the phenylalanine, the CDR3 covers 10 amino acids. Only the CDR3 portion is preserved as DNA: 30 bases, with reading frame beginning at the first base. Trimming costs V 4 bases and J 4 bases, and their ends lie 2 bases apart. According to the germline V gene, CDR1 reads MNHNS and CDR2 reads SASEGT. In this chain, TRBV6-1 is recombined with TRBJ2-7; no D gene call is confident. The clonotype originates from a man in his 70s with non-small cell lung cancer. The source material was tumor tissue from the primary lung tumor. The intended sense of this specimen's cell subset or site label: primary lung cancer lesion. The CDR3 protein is CASSAYEQYF. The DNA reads TGTGCCAGCAGTGCGTACGAGCAGTACTTC.